This T cell receptor beta chain comes out of a study of T cell changes during pregnancy in multiple sclerosis. Using immunoSEQ multiplex PCR, the repertoire was profiled, and TCRdb retains in-frame clones only, with some absent. The sample carries 15,000 or so clones, roughly 96% recorded once. This clone showed up just a few times. Germline CDR1 reads MNHNS; CDR2 reads SASEGT. This CDR3 has 15 residues. V was shortened by 2 bases and J by 2 bases, with 13 bases between the two germline ends. Here the sequenced sample was peripheral blood, taken in the third trimester of pregnancy. The chain carries TRBV6-1 and TRBJ2-7; D is uncertain. The clonotype was recovered from a female donor with multiple sclerosis, enrolled in a pregnancy study. CDR3 DNA sequence: TGTGCCAGCAGTGAATGGGCACCTACTCCCTACGAGCAGTACTTC. It encodes CASSEWAPTPYEQYF.